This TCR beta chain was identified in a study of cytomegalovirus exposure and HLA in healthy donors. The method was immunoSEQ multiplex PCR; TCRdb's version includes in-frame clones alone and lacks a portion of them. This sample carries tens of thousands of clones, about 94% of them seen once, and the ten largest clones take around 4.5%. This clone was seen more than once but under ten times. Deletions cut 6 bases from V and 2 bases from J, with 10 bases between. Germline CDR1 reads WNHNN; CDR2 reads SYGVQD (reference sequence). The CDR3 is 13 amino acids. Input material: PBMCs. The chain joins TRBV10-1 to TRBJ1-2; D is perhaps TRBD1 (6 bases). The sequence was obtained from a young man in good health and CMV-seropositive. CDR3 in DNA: TGCGCCAGCAGCCGGGACACCAACTATGGCTACACCTTC. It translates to CASSRDTNYGYTF.